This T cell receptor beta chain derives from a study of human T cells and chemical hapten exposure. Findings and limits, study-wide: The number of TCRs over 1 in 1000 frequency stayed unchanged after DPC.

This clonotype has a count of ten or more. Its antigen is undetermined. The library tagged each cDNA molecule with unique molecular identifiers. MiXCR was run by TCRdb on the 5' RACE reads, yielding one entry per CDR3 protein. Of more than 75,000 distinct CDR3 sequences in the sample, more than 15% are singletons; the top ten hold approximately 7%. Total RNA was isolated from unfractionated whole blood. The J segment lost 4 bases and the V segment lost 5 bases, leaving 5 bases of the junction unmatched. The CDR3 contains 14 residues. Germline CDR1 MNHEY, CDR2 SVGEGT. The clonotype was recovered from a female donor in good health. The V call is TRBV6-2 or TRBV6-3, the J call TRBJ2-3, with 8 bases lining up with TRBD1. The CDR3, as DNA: TGTGCCAGCAGTCCGGGACAGGCCCCAGATACGCAGTATTTT. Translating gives CASSPGQAPDTQYF.